The source of this T cell receptor beta chain is a study of blood T cell repertoires in COVID-19. Whole-study context: Italy, Spain and the United States were the sources of the convalescent and acute COVID-19 samples. PBMCs, B-cell-depleted T cells, or T cells were the source of the cDNA or gDNA that made up the material.

Measured with immunoSEQ multiplex PCR; TCRdb has only the in-frame clones, and not every one. The table has roughly 250,000 clones, 70% to 90% seen once. The V gene lost 5 bases and the J gene lost 11 bases, with 21 bases spanning the gap. Germline-derived CDR1 and CDR2 are SEHNR and FQNEAQ (reference sequence). The CDR3 totals 15 residues. The receptor was derived from a woman in her thirties or forties who had recovered from COVID-19. This chain connects TRBV7-9 to TRBJ1-4; a weak D match, TRBD1 (5 bases). Sample: peripheral blood. The CDR3: CASSPGGARGTKLFF. For the CDR3, the DNA is TGTGCCAGCAGCCCGGGTGGGGCCCGTGGAACCAAACTGTTTTTT.